Shown below are 8 T cell receptor beta chains from a single sample sequenced in a study of post-analysis software for immune sequencing data. Study-wide results and limits: Relative to controls, patients had five TRBV segments at higher frequency, with TRBV5-6, TRBV5-1 and TRBV20-1 among these.

Libraries were made from TCR beta cDNA, and they carried unique molecular identifiers. TCRdb fed the PCR reads into MiXCR, producing one record per CDR3 protein. The data hold about 820,000 distinct CDR3 sequences, with around 50% observed a single time. No antigen has been identified for these receptors. Specimen: blood. Receptors originate from a girl aged 10-17 years with multiple sclerosis.

The genes are TRBV27 and TRBJ1-1; 9 bases map to TRBD1. CDR1 and CDR2 (germline): MNHEY, SMNVEV (reference sequence). Trimming removed 9 bases from V and 0 bases from J; junction bases left unmatched: 14. The length of the CDR3 is 17 residues. CDR3: CARHNHRGHDVNTEAFF. The CDR3 DNA reads TGTGCCAGACATAACCACAGGGGGCATGATGTGAACACTGAAGCTTTCTTT.

This rearrangement joins TRBV20-1 to TRBJ2-4; D may be TRBD2 (5 bases). CDR1 and CDR2 from the germline V gene are DFQATT and SNEGSKA (reference sequence). This CDR3 has 17 amino acids. Trimming left V 0 bases short and J 2 bases short, with 17 bases between. The CDR3 nucleotides read TGCAGTGCTAGAGATTTCAGCACAGTCGGGACCAAAAACATTCAGTACTTC. Translation: CSARDFSTVGTKNIQYF.

This chain uses TRBV7-2 with TRBJ2-7; D might be TRBD1 (6 bases). CDR1 is SGHTA and CDR2 is FQGNSA in the germline V gene. The CDR3 totals 17 residues. The germline V and J ends were trimmed by 6 bases and 0 bases, with 21 bases remaining between them. CDR3 sequence: CASSIQIYRAASYEQYF. As DNA, the CDR3 is TGTGCCAGCAGTATACAAATCTACAGGGCTGCCTCCTACGAGCAGTACTTC.

This sequence joins TRBV7-2 and TRBJ2-4; D is undetermined. The CDR3 runs to 15 residues. The germline V gene has CDR1 SGHTA and CDR2 FQGNSA. Trimming shortened V by 2 bases and J by 0 bases, and 8 bases separated the two germline ends. CDR3 loop: CASSLIGRAKNIQYF. CDR3 bases: TGTGCCAGCAGCTTAATCGGCAGAGCCAAAAACATTCAGTACTTC.

This chain connects TRBV6-1 to TRBJ2-5; 7 nucleotides align to TRBD1. V lost 1 base, J lost 1 base, and 3 bases stayed unmatched. Germline values: CDR1 MNHNS, CDR2 SASEGT. This CDR3 has 15 residues. The DNA for the CDR3 is TGTGCCAGCAGTGAAGACGGGACAGTCCAAGAGACCCAGTACTTC. Protein: CASSEDGTVQETQYF.

The chain has TRBV5-1 and TRBJ2-5; D may be TRBD2 (6 bases). With the DNA end fitting TRBJ2-7 better, the J assignment may be wrong. This CDR3 has 17 residues. Germline CDR1 SGHRS, CDR2 YFSETQ. The CDR3 coding sequence is TGCGCCAGCAGCTTGGCCTTGTTTCGCGGAGGGGTTTACGAGCAGTACTTC. This encodes CASSLALFRGGVYEQYF.

This clonotype has a handful of counts. The V and J genes are TRBV5-1 and TRBJ1-1; TRBD1 agrees at 10 bases. Germline values: CDR1 SGHRS, CDR2 YFSETQ. The CDR3 spans 18 residues. V shed 3 bases and J 3 bases; nucleotides not matched to a gene: 14. The CDR3 region is CASSSRRGQGVEDTEAFF. The CDR3 DNA is TGCGCCAGCAGCTCAAGACGAGGACAGGGGGTGGAGGACACTGAAGCTTTCTTT.

This sequence joins TRBV29-1 and TRBJ2-1, with TRBD1 identical over 7 bases. CDR3 length: 14 residues. V was pared by 1 base and J by 4 bases, with 4 bases of the junction left unmatched. Germline CDR1 SQVTM, CDR2 ANQGSEA. CDR3 in DNA: TGCAGCGTTGAAGTGGGACAGTTTTACAATGAGCAGTTCTTC. Residues: CSVEVGQFYNEQFF.